This T cell receptor (beta chain) was identified during a study of T cell responses to AZD1222 COVID-19 vaccine. Here immunoSEQ multiplex PCR was the method, and the copy in TCRdb shows in-frame clones only, minus some. Of roughly 120,000 clones in the sample, more than 75% were seen once. Whether given at about 4 or about 12 weeks, second doses were pooled. This CDR3 contains 15 residues. The germline V gene has CDR1 LNHNV and CDR2 YYDKDF (reference sequence). The V and J ends lost 0 bases and 4 bases, in that order; junction bases with no gene match: 5. This TCR was recovered from an adult who received the AZD1222 COVID-19 vaccine. Sequences were derived from peripheral blood, sampled 28 days after the second AZD1222 dose. The chain is built from TRBV15 and TRBJ1-2; 7 nucleotides agree with TRBD1. The CDR3 bases are TGTGCCACCAGCAGAGATGGGACAGCCTTCTATGGCTACACCTTC. Its translation is CATSRDGTAFYGYTF.